Following are 32 T cell receptor beta chains from one sample sequenced in a study of vaccination effects on CD4 cells after COVID-19. No antigen has been assigned to these receptors. Peptide-pool stimulation followed by sequencing identified expanded antigen-specific CD4+ clonotypes in the ViraFEST assay. Subsequent to a culture period of about ten days, CD4+ T cells were isolated. By PCR, the person was confirmed to have had SARS-CoV-2 infection between March and December 2020. The data were produced by immunoSEQ multiplex PCR, yet TCRdb's version contains in-frame clones alone and is incomplete. The data show about 33,000 clones, approximately 78% seen once. The starting material was CD4+ T cells from PBMCs cultured with HCoV-NL63 spike peptides, obtained before COVID-19 vaccination. All receptors derive from a human donor who had a prior SARS-CoV-2 infection.

This clone was seen a handful of times. The chain employs TRBV7-9 and TRBJ2-2; D gene ambiguous. V was cut by 0 bases and J by 5 bases, with 10 bases left in between. The CDR3 contains 15 residues. Germline values: CDR1 SEHNR, CDR2 FQNEAQ (reference sequence). CDR3 protein: CASSLAHAETGELFF. The CDR3 DNA is TGTGCCAGCAGCTTAGCGCACGCCGAGACCGGGGAGCTGTTTTTT.

This chain uses TRBV12-3 or TRBV12-4 with TRBJ2-3; D gene uncertain. V was pared by 5 bases and J by 5 bases, with 8 bases between. The CDR3 has 12 residues. The CDR3 loop is CASSDYRDTQYF. CDR3 coding DNA: TGTGCCAGCAGTGATTACCGAGATACGCAGTATTTT.

This chain connects TRBV9 to TRBJ1-3, with unresolved D. Trimming left V 2 bases short and J 2 bases short, with 8 bases between. The CDR3 spans 14 residues. The germline CDR1 and CDR2 sequences are SGDLS and YYNGEE. Here the CDR3 reads CASSVGAPGNTIYF. The CDR3 bases are TGTGCCAGCAGCGTTGGAGCTCCTGGAAACACCATATATTTT.

This chain links TRBV7-2 with TRBJ2-7; TRBD2 matches at 12 bases. There are 15 residues in the CDR3. The germline gives CDR1 SGHTA, CDR2 FQGNSA. Trimming took 5 bases from V and 3 from J; bases not matched to a gene: 5. CDR3 region: CASSPRLAGDYEQYF. The DNA for the CDR3 is TGTGCCAGCAGCCCTCGACTAGCGGGAGACTACGAGCAGTACTTC.

The chain carries TRBV7-8 and TRBJ2-1, with TRBD1 matching over 8 bases. From germline, CDR1 is SGHVS and CDR2 FQNEAQ. CDR3 length: 14 amino acids. V shed 5 bases, J shed 5 bases, and the junction held 5 bases outside the gene matches. The CDR3 DNA sequence: TGTGCCAGCAGCAGGGACAGGATCGACAATGAGCAGTTCTTC. Amino acid sequence: CASSRDRIDNEQFF.

The genes are TRBV5-1 and TRBJ2-2; unclear D gene. CDR1 is SGHRS, CDR2 YFSETQ, per germline. Trimming took 1 base from V and 5 from J, leaving 6 bases between them. The CDR3 extends over 13 amino acids. The CDR3 here is CASSLIVTGELFF. The CDR3 DNA is TGCGCCAGCAGCTTGATCGTAACCGGGGAGCTGTTTTTT.

This chain uses TRBV27 with TRBJ2-7, with D possibly being TRBD2 (5 bases). Trimming stripped 4 bases from V and 9 bases from J, with 16 bases between. Germline CDR1 reads MNHEY; CDR2 reads SMNVEV (reference sequence). The CDR3 extends over 13 amino acids. The CDR3 DNA follows: TGTGCCAGCAGTTCGGTCAAGGGCAGCGGGCAGTACTTC. It specifies CASSSVKGSGQYF.

This clone was counted only a few times. The chain couples TRBV5-4 to TRBJ1-1; maybe TRBD1 (5 bases). Germline assignment: CDR1 SGHNT and CDR2 YYREEE (reference sequence). Trimming cost V 0 bases and J 7 bases, with 10 bases left between them. The CDR3 has 13 amino acids. The CDR3 DNA is TGTGCCAGCAGCTTGGCCGGGGGTGTTGAAGCTTTCTTT. It is translated as CASSLAGGVEAFF.

This clone has only a few counts. V and J are TRBV2 and TRBJ1-2; no firm D call. Germline V gene data show CDR1 as SNHLY and CDR2 as FYNNEI. The V and J ends lost 1 base and 8 bases respectively, with 11 bases between them. The CDR3 loop spans 13 amino acids. The CDR3 here is CASSEETLWGYTF. DNA for the CDR3: TGTGCCAGCAGTGAAGAGACCCTTTGGGGCTACACCTTC. Full variable domain (rest looked up from reference TRBV2 and TRBJ1-2): EPEVTQTPSHQVTQMGQEVILRCVPISNHLYFYWYRQILGQKVEFLVSFYNNEISEKSEIFDDQFSVERPDGSNFTLKIRSTKLEDSAMYFCASSEETLWGYTFGSGTRLTVV.

The J gene is TRBJ1-2, the V gene TRBV24-1; weak D call: TRBD1 (6 bases). This CDR3 has 13 residues. The germline V and J ends were trimmed by 4 bases and 8 bases, with 13 bases remaining between them. Looked up from germline, CDR1 is KGHDR and CDR2 is SFDVKD. The CDR3 nucleotides are TGTGCCACCAGTGAAACAGGGTTCGGAGGCTACACCTTC. Its protein is CATSETGFGGYTF.

V and J are TRBV7-2 and TRBJ2-1, with 8 bases identical to TRBD2. The junction had 12 bases not matched to a gene; V was cut back by 4 bases and J by 10 bases. Germline V gene sequence: CDR1 SGHTA, CDR2 FQGNSA. There are 15 residues in the CDR3. In DNA form, the CDR3 reads TGTGCCAGCAGCTCCGGGACTAGTAGGTCGCAGGAGCAGTTCTTC. This encodes CASSSGTSRSQEQFF.

The chain recombines TRBV2 with TRBJ2-7; 7 positions match TRBD1. J gave up 3 bases and V 5 bases, and 1 base lay outside the gene matches. CDR1 is SNHLY and CDR2 is FYNNEI in the germline V gene. This CDR3 contains 12 residues. The CDR3 here is CASSRQGYEQYF. The CDR3 region has the DNA TGTGCCAGCAGTAGACAGGGCTACGAGCAGTACTTC.

The rearrangement links TRBV20-1 to TRBJ2-7, with D uncertain. In germline, CDR1 is DFQATT, CDR2 SNEGSKA (reference sequence). The CDR3 sequence is 11 residues long. V dropped 3 bases and J dropped 3 bases, with 6 bases sitting between them. CDR3 DNA: TGCAGTGCTAGCAGGAGCTACGAGCAGTACTTC. It translates to CSASRSYEQYF.

CDR3 in DNA: TGTGCCTGGAGTTTTGGGGGGACGGAGGGCACTGAAGCTTTCTTT. This sequence encodes CAWSFGGTEGTEAFF. The rearrangement links TRBV30 to TRBJ1-1, with a weak D call TRBD1 (5 bases). The CDR3 contains 15 residues. V lost 2 bases, J lost 4 bases, and 17 bases lay in between. Germline loops: CDR1 GTSNPN, CDR2 SVGIG (reference sequence).

A single count supports this clone. V usage is TRBV7-3 and J usage is TRBJ2-7, with 10 nucleotides matching TRBD1. V was clipped by 4 bases and J by 4 bases; unmatched bases: 7. CDR3 length: 15 residues. Germline loops: CDR1 SGHTA, CDR2 FQGTGA. The CDR3, as DNA: TGTGCCAGCAGCTCGCAACCGGGACAGGGGTACGAGCAGTACTTC. The encoded protein is CASSSQPGQGYEQYF.

The genes are TRBV6-5 and TRBJ2-5, with D perhaps matching TRBD2 (6 bases). V gave up 2 bases and J gave up 4 bases, with 11 bases separating them. CDR1 is MNHEY and CDR2 is SVGAGI in the germline V gene. The CDR3 length is 14 residues. The CDR3 sequence: CASSYVGRGETQYF. The CDR3, as DNA: TGTGCCAGCAGTTACGTAGGGCGGGGAGAGACCCAGTACTTC.

The chain is built from TRBV10-3 and TRBJ2-1; the match to TRBD1 covers 7 bases. V was clipped by 5 bases and J by 4 bases; unmatched bases: 8. From germline, CDR1 is ENHRY and CDR2 SYGVKD. This CDR3 spans 15 amino acids. The CDR3 DNA follows: TGTGCCATCAGTCCTACCGGGACAGATTACAATGAGCAGTTCTTC. Translation: CAISPTGTDYNEQFF.

The chain couples TRBV12-5 to TRBJ2-6, with D uncertain. V was cut by 4 bases and J by 0 bases, with 34 bases left in between. Germline V lookup: CDR1 LGHNT, CDR2 FRNRAP. CDR3 length equals 24 residues. The CDR3 nucleotides are TGTGCTAGTGGTTATAGGAATTCCATCCCACTCACCCAGGAGATTAACTCTGGGGCCAACGTCCTGACTTTC. It codes for CASGYRNSIPLTQEINSGANVLTF.

The gene calls are TRBV7-8 and TRBJ1-1; unclear D gene. CDR1 and CDR2 (germline): SGHVS, FQNEAQ. The CDR3 length is 14 residues. V was cut by 1 base and J by 1 base, with 7 bases left in between. The CDR3 here is CASSLGRENTEAFF. CDR3 nucleotides: TGTGCCAGCAGCTTAGGACGGGAGAACACTGAAGCTTTCTTT.

V is TRBV11-2 and J is TRBJ1-1, with TRBD1 identical over 9 bases. The J segment lost 11 bases and the V segment lost 5 bases, leaving 9 bases of the junction unmatched. This CDR3 spans 13 amino acids. The germline gives CDR1 SGHAT, CDR2 FQNNGV. The CDR3 DNA follows: TGTGCCAGCAGCCCCCGGACAGGGGATCGGGCTTTCTTT. This translates into CASSPRTGDRAFF.

This sequence joins TRBV10-3 and TRBJ1-2; 8 nucleotides line up with TRBD1. CDR3 length: 12 residues. Germline trimming cut 3 bases from V and 7 bases from J; bases unmatched to any gene: 1. Germline CDR1 and CDR2: ENHRY and SYGVKD. CDR3 in DNA: TGTGCCATCAGTGACAGGGGGCTTGGCTACACCTTC. This gives the protein CAISDRGLGYTF.

A few counts support this clone. V and J are TRBV30 and TRBJ1-6; the D gene is possibly TRBD1 (6 bases). In germline, CDR1 is GTSNPN, CDR2 SVGIG (reference sequence). Trimming left V 1 base short and J 14 bases short, with 15 bases between. This CDR3 has 13 residues. CDR3: CAWSDQTGKALHF. CDR3 sequence (DNA): TGTGCCTGGAGTGACCAGACAGGAAAAGCCCTCCACTTT.

This clone was picked up a small number of times. V usage is TRBV19 and J usage is TRBJ1-6, with 8 bases identical to TRBD1. The CDR3 runs to 15 residues. Germline-derived CDR1 and CDR2 are LNHDA and SQIVND (reference sequence). V trimming: 4 bases; J trimming: 9 bases; junction bases outside the gene matches: 8. The CDR3 DNA reads as TGTGCCAGTAGTAATTCAGGGGGCGGTATTTCACCCCTCCACTTT. Its translation: CASSNSGGGISPLHF.

The V and J genes are TRBV19 and TRBJ2-3, with TRBD2 as a possible D gene (6 bases). CDR3 size: 15 residues. Germline V lookup: CDR1 LNHDA, CDR2 SQIVND (reference sequence). Deletions cut 3 bases from V and 2 bases from J, with 12 bases between. The CDR3 coding sequence is TGTGCCAGTAGTATTATGCGGGGAGACACAGATACGCAGTATTTT. Translated: CASSIMRGDTDTQYF.

The gene calls are TRBV20-1 and TRBJ2-1; the match to TRBD2 covers 7 bases. V shed 3 bases and J 7 bases; nucleotides not matched to a gene: 3. Germline V CDR1 and CDR2: DFQATT, SNEGSKA (reference sequence). CDR3 size: 12 residues. CDR3 bases: TGCAGTGCTAGTGAGGGACTAAATGAGCAGTTCTTC. It yields the protein CSASEGLNEQFF.

The V call is TRBV10-1, the J call TRBJ2-3; no firm D call. This CDR3 is 13 amino acids long. Trimming cost V 1 base and J 6 bases, with 8 bases left between them. Germline values: CDR1 WNHNN, CDR2 SYGVQD (reference sequence). The CDR3 loop reads CASSELVMDTQYF. The DNA of the CDR3 is TGCGCCAGCAGTGAGTTGGTTATGGATACGCAGTATTTT.

In nucleotides, the CDR3 is TGTGCCAGCAGTCCTAGCGGGGGGGGGTACAATGAGCAGTTCTTC. It yields the protein CASSPSGGGYNEQFF. V gene TRBV6-5 combines with J gene TRBJ2-1, with 12 positions matching TRBD2. Germline assignment: CDR1 MNHEY and CDR2 SVGAGI. There are 15 residues in the CDR3. V shed 5 bases and J 4 bases; nucleotides not matched to a gene: 3.

A few counts support this clone. The chain recombines TRBV3-1 (or the pseudogene TRBV3-2) with TRBJ2-1, with D possibly TRBD2 on 5 matching bases. With 1 base removed from V and 4 bases from J, the gap between germline ends came to 8 bases. The CDR3 contains 14 residues. CDR1 LGHDT and CDR2 YNNKEL come from the germline V gene (reference sequence). CDR3 amino acids: CASSQAAGYNEQFF. CDR3 nucleotide sequence: TGTGCCAGCAGCCAAGCGGCGGGTTACAATGAGCAGTTCTTC.

The chain employs TRBV11-1 and TRBJ1-1, with 12 bases aligning to TRBD1. The germline V gene encodes CDR1 SGHAT and CDR2 FQDESV (reference sequence). The CDR3 runs to 13 residues. V lost 5 bases, J lost 8 bases, and 3 bases stayed unmatched. Written as DNA, the CDR3 is TGTGCCAGCAGCCCCGGGACAGGGGGCGAAGCTTTCTTT. Protein sequence: CASSPGTGGEAFF.

The chain carries TRBV11-1 and TRBJ1-2; TRBD1 agrees at 7 bases. This CDR3 spans 13 amino acids. The junction had 5 bases not matched to a gene; V was cut back by 5 bases and J by 5 bases. The V gene's germline CDR1 is SGHAT and CDR2 FQDESV (reference sequence). Here the CDR3 reads CASSLGQLYGYTF. The CDR3 DNA sequence: TGTGCCAGCAGCCTGGGACAGTTATATGGCTACACCTTC.

V and J are TRBV6-2 or TRBV6-3 and TRBJ2-5; perhaps TRBD1 as D (6 bases). V dropped 5 bases and J dropped 4 bases, with 17 bases sitting between them. The germline CDR1 and CDR2 sequences are MNHEY and SVGEGT. This CDR3 has 15 residues. CDR3 sequence: CASSLTGTVGETQYF. The CDR3 region has the DNA TGTGCCAGCAGTCTAACAGGGACGGTGGGAGAGACCCAGTACTTC.

The rearrangement links TRBV28 to TRBJ1-2; D possibly corresponds to TRBD1 (6 bases). The CDR3 has 12 residues. Germline CDR1 reads MDHEN; CDR2 reads SYDVKM. V gave up 8 bases and J gave up 7 bases, with 14 bases separating them. The chain's CDR3 is CASGGGAGGYTF. The DNA for the CDR3 is TGTGCCAGCGGGGGGGGCGCCGGTGGCTACACCTTC.